Shown below are 14 T cell receptor beta chains from a single sample sequenced in a study of human T cells and chemical hapten exposure. TCRdb redid the calling of the RACE reads with MiXCR, one entry per CDR3 protein. The sample includes 240,000 or so distinct CDR3 sequences, 8.6% of them seen just once. This sample's time point: pre-sensitization, week 0. Treatment of the sample: therapeutic diphenylcyclopropenone sensitization with weekly scalp DPC. The sample here was whole blood, taken in connection with sensitization to the hapten diphenylcyclopropenone (DPC). Receptors were obtained from a middle-aged woman with alopecia areata. Some clones in this sample may be carry-over from other donors' samples.

This clonotype turned up a few times. The chain carries TRBV4-3 and TRBJ2-7; the D is unclear. V was pared by 0 bases and J by 6 bases, with 9 bases between. The CDR3 has 13 residues. Germline values: CDR1 LGHNA, CDR2 YSLEER. CDR3 nucleotides: TGCGCCAGCAGCCAAGATACCCGTGGCGAGCAGTACTTC. Its translation is CASSQDTRGEQYF.

In regard to this clonotype: A much larger clone differs from this one at a single base, so this may be a read error. The rearrangement joins TRBV28 to TRBJ2-7, with 9 bases that match TRBD1. CDR1 and CDR2 (germline): MDHEN, SYDVKM. This CDR3 contains 16 residues. V was clipped by 6 bases and J by 3 bases; unmatched bases: 12. CDR3 sequence: CASSRLGQGTFYEQYF. The CDR3 nucleotides read TGTGCCAGCAGCCGACTCGGACAGGGGACATTCTACGAGCAGTACTTC.

This clonotype was recorded a few times. The chain has TRBV15 and TRBJ2-3; the match to TRBD1 covers 9 bases. With 1 base clipped from V and 2 bases from J, the junction kept 1 base outside the gene matches. The CDR3 loop spans 15 amino acids. Germline assignment: CDR1 LNHNV and CDR2 YYDKDF (reference sequence). This CDR3 reads CATSRGQGDTDTQYF. CDR3 nucleotides: TGTGCCACCAGCAGAGGACAGGGGGACACAGATACGCAGTATTTT.

This clonotype appeared many times. The chain links TRBV7-6 to TRBJ2-2; no clear D. The V end was cut by 3 bases, the J end by 4 bases, with 12 bases between. Germline-derived CDR1 and CDR2 are SGHVS and FNYEAQ. The CDR3 contains 15 residues. CDR3 sequence reads: CASSFNSAITGELFF. Written as DNA, the CDR3 is TGTGCCAGCAGCTTCAACTCGGCTATCACCGGGGAGCTGTTTTTT.

This clonotype occurred a few times. V is TRBV6-5 and J is TRBJ1-2; D remains unclear. Germline V gene lookup returns CDR1 MNHEY and CDR2 SVGAGI. V dropped 6 bases and J dropped 0 bases, with 5 bases sitting between them. The CDR3 extends over 12 amino acids. The CDR3 loop is CASRPANYGYTF. The CDR3 DNA follows: TGTGCCAGCAGGCCAGCTAACTATGGCTACACCTTC.

This sequence joins TRBV29-1 and TRBJ2-2, with D unclear. CDR3 length equals 11 residues. V was pared by 4 bases and J by 3 bases, with 3 bases between. The germline CDR1 and CDR2 sequences are SQVTM and ANQGSEA. Here the CDR3 reads CSVAHTGELFF. CDR3 bases: TGCAGCGTTGCTCACACCGGGGAGCTGTTTTTT.

This clonotype was observed a few times. The CDR3: CSVAGGGKLFF. DNA of the CDR3: TGCAGCGTTGCTGGGGGCGGAAAACTGTTTTTT. The chain uses TRBV29-1 and TRBJ1-4; D perhaps matches TRBD1 (6 bases). V shed 4 bases and J shed 10 bases, with 10 bases lying between them. The CDR3 contains 11 residues. CDR1 is SQVTM, CDR2 ANQGSEA, per germline.

Here the CDR3 reads CASSSWGEGANVLTF. In DNA form, the CDR3 reads TGTGCCAGCAGTTCCTGGGGCGAGGGGGCCAACGTCCTGACTTTC. This chain connects TRBV12-3 or TRBV12-4 to TRBJ2-6, with D possibly matching TRBD1 (5 bases). This CDR3 has 15 residues. The V and J ends lost 4 bases and 4 bases respectively, with 11 bases between them.

The V gene is TRBV7-9, the J gene TRBJ1-1; TRBD1 is a possible D gene (6 bases). CDR1 and CDR2 (germline): SEHNR, FQNEAQ (reference sequence). V was clipped by 5 bases and J by 5 bases, with 15 bases between them. The CDR3 spans 14 residues. CDR3 DNA sequence: TGTGCCAGCAGCGCTGGACAGTCGAGAACTGAAGCTTTCTTT. This encodes CASSAGQSRTEAFF. Looking up the rest from reference TRBV7-9 and TRBJ1-1 gives the full variable domain: DTGVSQNPRHKITKRGQNVTFRCDPISEHNRLYWYRQTLGQGPEFLTYFQNEAQLEKSRLLSDRFSAERPKGSFSTLEIQRTEQGDSAMYLCASSAGQSRTEAFFGQGTRLTVV.

The chain employs TRBV29-1 and TRBJ2-4, with a tentative D call TRBD2 (5 bases). Germline CDR1 and CDR2: SQVTM and ANQGSEA. The CDR3 length is 14 residues. The V gene lost 7 bases and the J gene lost 1 base, with 14 bases spanning the gap. The CDR3 loop reads CSAGYGVAKNIQYF. Here the CDR3 DNA reads TGCAGCGCGGGGTACGGGGTGGCCAAAAACATTCAGTACTTC.

This clonotype came up many times. V and J are TRBV7-2 and TRBJ2-3; D ambiguous. Germline CDR1 and CDR2: SGHTA and FQGNSA. V shed 4 bases and J shed 0 bases, with 14 bases lying between them. The CDR3 is 16 residues long. The CDR3 bases are TGTGCCAGCAGCTCCCCTCAAACCCCTAGCACAGATACGCAGTATTTT. This gives the protein CASSSPQTPSTDTQYF.

The chain joins TRBV11-2 to TRBJ1-1, with a tentative D call TRBD1 (5 bases). Germline-derived CDR1 and CDR2 are SGHAT and FQNNGV. This CDR3 region has 15 residues. The V and J ends lost 1 base and 10 bases respectively, with 19 bases between them. This CDR3 reads CASSLVGVRVFRAFF. The CDR3, as DNA: TGTGCCAGCAGCTTAGTAGGAGTCAGGGTTTTTAGAGCTTTCTTT.

The chain has TRBV7-2 and TRBJ2-4, with 10 bases matching TRBD1. CDR1 is SGHTA, CDR2 FQGNSA, per germline. Trimming cost V 2 bases and J 8 bases; bases outside gene matches: 9. The CDR3 covers 16 residues. CDR3 DNA: TGTGCCAGCAGCTTAATTGGCGCGGACAGGGGGTACATTCAGTACTTC. It is translated as CASSLIGADRGYIQYF.

This clonotype was recorded many times. The chain uses TRBV7-2 and TRBJ2-1; D may be TRBD2 (6 bases). Germline V gene data show CDR1 as SGHTA and CDR2 as FQGNSA. This CDR3 comprises 16 residues. The ends were cut back, 5 bases at V and 4 bases at J, with 18 bases in the middle. CDR3 protein: CASSPLSGGGYNEQFF. CDR3 DNA: TGTGCCAGCAGCCCTCTGTCCGGGGGAGGATACAATGAGCAGTTCTTC.